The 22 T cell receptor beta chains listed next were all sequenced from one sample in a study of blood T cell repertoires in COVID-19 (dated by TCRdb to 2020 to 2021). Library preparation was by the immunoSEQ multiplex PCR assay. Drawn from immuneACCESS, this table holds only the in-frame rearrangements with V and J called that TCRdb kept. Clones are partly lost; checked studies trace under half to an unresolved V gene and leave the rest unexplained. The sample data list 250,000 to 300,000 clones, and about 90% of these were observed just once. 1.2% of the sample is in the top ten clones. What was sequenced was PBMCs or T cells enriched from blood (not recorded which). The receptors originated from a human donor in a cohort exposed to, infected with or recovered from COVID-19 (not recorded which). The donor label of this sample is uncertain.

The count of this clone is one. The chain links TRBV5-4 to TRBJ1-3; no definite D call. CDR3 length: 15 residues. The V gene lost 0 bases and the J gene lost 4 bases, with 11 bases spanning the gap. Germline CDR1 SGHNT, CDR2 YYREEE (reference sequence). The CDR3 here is CASSLVSGEGNTIYF. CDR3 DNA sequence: TGTGCCAGCAGCTTGGTTAGCGGGGAGGGAAACACCATATATTTT.

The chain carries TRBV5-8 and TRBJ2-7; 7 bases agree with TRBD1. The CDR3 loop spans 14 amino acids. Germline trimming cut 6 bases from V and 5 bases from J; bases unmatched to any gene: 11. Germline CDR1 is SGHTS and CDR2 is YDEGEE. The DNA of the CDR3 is TGTGCCAGCACTCTAAACAGGGGAAGAGACGAGCAGTACTTC. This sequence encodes CASTLNRGRDEQYF.

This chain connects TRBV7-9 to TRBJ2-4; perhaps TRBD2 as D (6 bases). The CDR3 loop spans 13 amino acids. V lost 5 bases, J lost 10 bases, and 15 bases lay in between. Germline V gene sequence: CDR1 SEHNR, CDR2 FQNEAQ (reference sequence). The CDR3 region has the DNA TGTGCCAGCAGCCCCTTCGGGGGTAGGATTCAGTACTTC. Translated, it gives CASSPFGGRIQYF.

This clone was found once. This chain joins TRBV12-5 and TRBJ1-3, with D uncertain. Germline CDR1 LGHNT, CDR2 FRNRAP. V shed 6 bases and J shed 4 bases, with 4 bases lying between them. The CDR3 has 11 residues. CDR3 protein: CASGEGNTIYF. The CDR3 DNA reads TGTGCTAGTGGAGAGGGAAACACCATATATTTT.

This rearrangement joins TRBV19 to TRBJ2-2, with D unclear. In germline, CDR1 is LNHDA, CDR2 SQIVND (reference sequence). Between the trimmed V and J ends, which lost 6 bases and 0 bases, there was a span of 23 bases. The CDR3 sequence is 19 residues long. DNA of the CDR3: TGTGCCAGTAGCCCCTTCATCCCTACAGATCCCGCGAACACCGGGGAGCTGTTTTTT. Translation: CASSPFIPTDPANTGELFF.

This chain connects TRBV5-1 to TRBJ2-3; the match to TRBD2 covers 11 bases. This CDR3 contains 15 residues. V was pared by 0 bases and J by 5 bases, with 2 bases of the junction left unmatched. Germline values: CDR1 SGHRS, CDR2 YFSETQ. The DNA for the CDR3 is TGCGCCAGCAGCTTGGATCTAGCGGGGGGAGATACGCAGTATTTT. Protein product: CASSLDLAGGDTQYF.

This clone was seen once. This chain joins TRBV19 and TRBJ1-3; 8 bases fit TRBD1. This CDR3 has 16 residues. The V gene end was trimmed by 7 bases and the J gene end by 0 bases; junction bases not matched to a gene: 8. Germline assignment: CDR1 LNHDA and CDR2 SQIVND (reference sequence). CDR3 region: CASTAPGGLSGNTIYF. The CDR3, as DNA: TGTGCCAGTACCGCACCAGGGGGCCTCTCTGGAAACACCATATATTTT.

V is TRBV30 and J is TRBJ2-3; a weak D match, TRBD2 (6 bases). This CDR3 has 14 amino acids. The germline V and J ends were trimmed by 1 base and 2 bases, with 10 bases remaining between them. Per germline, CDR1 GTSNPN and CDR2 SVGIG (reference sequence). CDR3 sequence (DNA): TGTGCCTGGAGTGGGAGGGGAGTCACAGATACGCAGTATTTT. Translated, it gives CAWSGRGVTDTQYF.

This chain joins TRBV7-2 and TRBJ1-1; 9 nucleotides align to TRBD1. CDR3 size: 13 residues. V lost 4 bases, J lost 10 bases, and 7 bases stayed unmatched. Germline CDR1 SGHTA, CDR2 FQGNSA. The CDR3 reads CASSSWTGDRAFF. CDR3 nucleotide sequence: TGTGCCAGCAGCTCCTGGACAGGGGATAGAGCTTTCTTT.

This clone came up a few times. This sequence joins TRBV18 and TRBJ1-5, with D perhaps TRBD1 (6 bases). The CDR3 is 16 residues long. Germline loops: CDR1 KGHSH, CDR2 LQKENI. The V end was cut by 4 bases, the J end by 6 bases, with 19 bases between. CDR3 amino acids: CASSLNRAGESQPQHF. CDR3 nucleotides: TGTGCCAGCTCACTTAATCGGGCAGGGGAAAGTCAGCCCCAGCATTTT.

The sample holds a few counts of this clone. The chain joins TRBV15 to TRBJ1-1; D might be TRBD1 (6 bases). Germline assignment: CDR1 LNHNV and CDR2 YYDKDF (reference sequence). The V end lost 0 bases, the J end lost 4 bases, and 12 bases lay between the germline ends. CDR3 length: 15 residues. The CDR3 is CATSRDRTGSTEAFF. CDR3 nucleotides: TGTGCCACCAGCAGAGATCGAACAGGGAGCACTGAAGCTTTCTTT.

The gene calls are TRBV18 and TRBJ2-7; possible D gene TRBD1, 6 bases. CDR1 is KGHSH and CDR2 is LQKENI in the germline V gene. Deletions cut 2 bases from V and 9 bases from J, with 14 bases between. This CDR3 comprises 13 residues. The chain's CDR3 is CASSPETGGWQYF. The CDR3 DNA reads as TGTGCCAGCTCACCAGAGACAGGTGGATGGCAGTACTTC.

CDR3 residues: CASSQDVASLAPLHF. For the CDR3, the DNA is TGTGCCAGCAGCCAAGATGTCGCCAGTCTTGCACCCCTCCACTTT. The chain employs TRBV14 and TRBJ1-6; D is undetermined. V dropped 0 bases and J dropped 11 bases, with 14 bases sitting between them. The CDR3 runs 15 residues. Looked up from germline, CDR1 is SGHDN and CDR2 is FVKESK.

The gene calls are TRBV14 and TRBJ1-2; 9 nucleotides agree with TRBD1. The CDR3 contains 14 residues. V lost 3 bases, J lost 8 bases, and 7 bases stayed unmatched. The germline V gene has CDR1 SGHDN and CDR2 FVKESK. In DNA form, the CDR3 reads TGTGCCAGCAGCCAGGTGGACAGGGGTGACGGCTACACCTTC. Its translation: CASSQVDRGDGYTF.

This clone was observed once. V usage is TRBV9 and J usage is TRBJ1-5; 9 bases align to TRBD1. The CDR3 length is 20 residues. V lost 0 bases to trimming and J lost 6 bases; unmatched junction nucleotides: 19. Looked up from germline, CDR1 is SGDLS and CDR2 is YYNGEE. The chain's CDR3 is CASSVVVESRDREVGQPQHF. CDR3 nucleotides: TGTGCCAGCAGCGTAGTAGTAGAGAGTCGGGACAGGGAAGTCGGTCAGCCCCAGCATTTT.

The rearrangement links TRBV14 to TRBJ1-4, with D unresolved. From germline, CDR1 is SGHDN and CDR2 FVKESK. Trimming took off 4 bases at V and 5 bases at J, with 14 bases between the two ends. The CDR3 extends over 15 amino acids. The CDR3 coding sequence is TGTGCCAGCAGCCTGGGAGGACGTGGAAATGAAAAACTGTTTTTT. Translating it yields CASSLGGRGNEKLFF.

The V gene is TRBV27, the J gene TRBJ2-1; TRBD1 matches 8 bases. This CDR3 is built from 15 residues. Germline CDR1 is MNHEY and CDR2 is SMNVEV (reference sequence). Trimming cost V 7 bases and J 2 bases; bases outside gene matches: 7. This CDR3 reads CASTQPGQAYNEQFF. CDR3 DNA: TGTGCCAGCACCCAGCCGGGACAGGCCTACAATGAGCAGTTCTTC.

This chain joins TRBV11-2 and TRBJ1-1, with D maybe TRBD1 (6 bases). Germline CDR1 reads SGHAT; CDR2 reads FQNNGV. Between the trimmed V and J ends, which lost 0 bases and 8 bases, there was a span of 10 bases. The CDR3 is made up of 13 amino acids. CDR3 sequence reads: CASSLDRDREAFF. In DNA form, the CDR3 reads TGTGCCAGCAGCTTAGATCGAGACAGGGAAGCTTTCTTT.

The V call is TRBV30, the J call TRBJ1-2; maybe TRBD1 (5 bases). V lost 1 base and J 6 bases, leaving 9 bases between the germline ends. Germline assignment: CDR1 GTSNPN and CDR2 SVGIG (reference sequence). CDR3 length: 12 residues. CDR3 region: CAWSAGKHGYTF. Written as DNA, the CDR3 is TGTGCCTGGAGTGCAGGGAAACATGGCTACACCTTC.

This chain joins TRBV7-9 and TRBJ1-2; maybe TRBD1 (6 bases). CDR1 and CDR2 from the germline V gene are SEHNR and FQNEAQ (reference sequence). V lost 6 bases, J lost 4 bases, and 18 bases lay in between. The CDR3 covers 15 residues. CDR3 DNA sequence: TGTGCCAGCAGTAGGAGTGCAGGGGCGAGCTATGGCTACACCTTC. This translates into CASSRSAGASYGYTF.

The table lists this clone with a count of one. CDR3 bases: TGTGCCAGCGCAACAGGGGGAGGGGAGCTGTTTTTT. It codes for CASATGGGELFF. This chain joins TRBV6-5 and TRBJ2-2, with 8 bases identical to TRBD1. The CDR3 spans 12 residues. The V gene's germline CDR1 is MNHEY and CDR2 SVGAGI. The V gene end was trimmed by 8 bases and the J gene end by 8 bases; junction bases not matched to a gene: 4.

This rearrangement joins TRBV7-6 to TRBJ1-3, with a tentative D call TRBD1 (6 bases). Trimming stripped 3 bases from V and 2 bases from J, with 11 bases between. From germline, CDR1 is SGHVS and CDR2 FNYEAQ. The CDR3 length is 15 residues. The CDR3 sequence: CASSLGGPPGNTIYF. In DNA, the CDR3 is TGTGCCAGCAGCTTGGGGGGGCCCCCTGGAAACACCATATATTTT.